This T cell receptor beta chain was retrieved from a study of shared clonotypes between healthy human individuals. Points from the study as a whole: Depth of sequencing was expected to influence donor clonotype sharing.

Template for every sorted-subset replicate PCR totaled about 0.2 ug DNA, 25,000 to 30,000 T cell genomes. Original handling: From ImmunoSEQ came sequences covering only the junction and carrying no quality scores, so filtering differed. Sequencing was performed with immunoSEQ multiplex PCR; in TCRdb, only in-frame clones are kept and a portion is missing. The DNA was the basis for D and trimming; V, J and clone size are from that table. The data contain approximately 2.5 million clones, approximately 92% of them singletons. V was pared by 0 bases and J by 5 bases, with 8 bases of the junction left unmatched. Germline V gene data show CDR1 as MGHRA and CDR2 as YSYEKL. The CDR3 spans 18 residues. For this clone: What it recognizes is unknown.

This TCR came from a young man in good health. J is TRBJ2-5 and V is TRBV4-1; 14 bases are a match to TRBD2. Sequenced sample: naive CD4+ T cells sorted from blood. Subset meaning: CD45RA+ positively selected. CDR3 loop: CASSQDGTSGSSWETQYF. Written as DNA, the CDR3 is TGCGCCAGCAGCCAAGACGGGACTAGCGGGAGCTCCTGGGAGACCCAGTACTTC.